Listed below are T cell receptor beta chains from one sample, sequenced in a study of CD8+CD57+ T cells in acquired aplastic anemia. TCRdb reprocessed the reads via MiXCR and lists one record per CDR3 protein. This table has more than 95,000 distinct CDR3 sequences, approximately 36% appearing once. The sample consisted of sorted CD4+, CD8+, or CD8+CD57+ T cells (not recorded which) from PBMCs. All receptors come from a human donor with aplastic anemia. CDR3s include the opening cysteine and the closing phenylalanine or tryptophan. D genes are given only for firm matches. The listing skips clone size in some rows; elsewhere it reads once, few, many or a size class.

V gene: TRBV20-1
D gene: .
J gene: TRBJ1-5
clone size: many
CDR3 protein: CSAPSRGALSNQPQHF
CDR3 DNA: TGCAGTGCCCCCTCACGGGGGGCGCTGAGCAATCAGCCCCAGCATTTT

V gene: TRBV10-3
D gene: TRBD1
J gene: TRBJ1-2
clone size: .
CDR3 protein: CAISATGRYTF
CDR3 DNA: TGTGCCATCAGTGCGACAGGGCGGTACACCTTC

V gene: TRBV15
D gene: TRBD2
J gene: TRBJ2-3
clone size: many
CDR3 protein: CATSREPSGLTDTQYF
CDR3 DNA: TGTGCCACCAGCAGAGAGCCTAGCGGGCTCACAGATACGCAGTATTTT

V gene: TRBV4-2
D gene: .
J gene: TRBJ2-1
clone size: .
CDR3 protein: CASSRNLRQVSSYNEQFF
CDR3 DNA: TGTGCCAGCAGCCGTAACCTTCGACAGGTGAGCTCCTACAATGAGCAGTTCTTC

V gene: TRBV7-9
D gene: .
J gene: TRBJ1-2
clone size: many
CDR3 protein: CASSPHGGERSYGYTF
CDR3 DNA: TGTGCCAGCAGCCCCCATGGGGGGGAAAGGAGCTATGGCTACACCTTC

V gene: TRBV7-6
D gene: TRBD1
J gene: TRBJ1-6
clone size: many
CDR3 protein: CASSFRQGKRGYNSPLHF
CDR3 DNA: TGTGCCAGCAGCTTCCGACAGGGTAAGAGGGGTTATAATTCACCCCTCCACTTT

V gene: TRBV20-1
D gene: TRBD2
J gene: TRBJ2-1
clone size: .
CDR3 protein: CSAAGTSGGAEDEQFF
CDR3 DNA: TGCAGTGCTGCCGGGACTAGCGGGGGGGCTGAGGATGAGCAGTTCTTC

V gene: TRBV2
D gene: .
J gene: TRBJ2-6
clone size: many
CDR3 protein: CASSASPSGANVLTF
CDR3 DNA: TGTGCCAGCAGCGCCTCTCCTTCTGGGGCCAACGTCCTGACTTTC

V gene: TRBV25-1
D gene: TRBD2
J gene: TRBJ2-7
clone size: .
CDR3 protein: CASSFGLAGGITYEQYF
CDR3 DNA: TGTGCCAGCAGTTTCGGACTAGCGGGGGGTATAACCTACGAGCAGTACTTC

V gene: TRBV29-1
D gene: .
J gene: TRBJ2-7
clone size: few
CDR3 protein: CSVGQGRFYEQYF
CDR3 DNA: TGCAGCGTTGGGCAGGGGAGGTTTTACGAGCAGTACTTC

V gene: TRBV6-5
D gene: TRBD2
J gene: TRBJ2-7
clone size: many
CDR3 protein: CASMRGLAPYEQYF
CDR3 DNA: TGTGCCAGCATGAGAGGACTAGCTCCCTACGAGCAGTACTTC

V gene: TRBV9
D gene: TRBD2
J gene: TRBJ2-3
clone size: many
CDR3 protein: CASSPTSGGAADTQYF
CDR3 DNA: TGTGCCAGCAGCCCGACTAGCGGGGGGGCTGCAGATACGCAGTATTTT

V gene: TRBV7-2
D gene: .
J gene: TRBJ1-6
clone size: .
CDR3 protein: CASSLQSSEESPLHF
CDR3 DNA: TGTGCCAGCAGCTTGCAATCCAGCGAGGAGTCACCCCTCCACTTT

V gene: TRBV18
D gene: .
J gene: TRBJ2-3
clone size: few
CDR3 protein: CASSPPGSDTQYF
CDR3 DNA: TGTGCCAGCTCACCACCGGGTTCAGATACGCAGTATTTT

V gene: TRBV2
D gene: .
J gene: TRBJ2-7
clone size: .
CDR3 protein: CASSVGYRQYF
CDR3 DNA: TGTGCCAGCAGTGTAGGGTATCGGCAGTACTTC

V gene: TRBV19
D gene: .
J gene: TRBJ1-6
clone size: many
CDR3 protein: CASGRFNSPLHF
CDR3 DNA: TGTGCGTCGGGCAGGTTTAATTCACCCCTCCACTTT

V gene: TRBV24-1
D gene: .
J gene: TRBJ2-5
clone size: .
CDR3 protein: CATSDQGTEETQYF
CDR3 DNA: TGTGCCACCAGTGATCAGGGTACCGAAGAGACCCAGTACTTC

V gene: TRBV24-1
D gene: .
J gene: TRBJ1-5
clone size: few
CDR3 protein: CATSVGHGSNQPQHF
CDR3 DNA: TGTGCCACCAGTGTTGGACACGGGAGCAATCAGCCCCAGCATTTT

V gene: TRBV11-2
D gene: .
J gene: TRBJ1-6
clone size: many
CDR3 protein: CASSAQGIYNSPLHF
CDR3 DNA: TGTGCCAGCAGCGCGCAGGGTATCTATAATTCACCCCTCCACTTT

V gene: TRBV7-2
D gene: .
J gene: TRBJ1-3
clone size: few
CDR3 protein: CASSLLGSPGNTIYF
CDR3 DNA: TGTGCCAGCAGCCTTCTGGGTAGCCCTGGAAACACCATATATTTT

V gene: TRBV20-1
D gene: .
J gene: TRBJ1-2
clone size: many
CDR3 protein: CRGGADGYTF
CDR3 DNA: TGCAGGGGGGGGGCTGATGGCTACACCTTC

V gene: TRBV10-3
D gene: TRBD1
J gene: TRBJ2-5
clone size: few
CDR3 protein: CATYPGTGKETQYF
CDR3 DNA: TGTGCCACTTACCCCGGGACAGGGAAAGAGACCCAGTACTTC

V gene: TRBV18
D gene: .
J gene: TRBJ1-5
clone size: few
CDR3 protein: CASSPSGGNQPQHF
CDR3 DNA: TGTGCCAGCTCACCTTCGGGGGGGAATCAGCCCCAGCATTTT

V gene: TRBV10-2
D gene: .
J gene: TRBJ2-7
clone size: once
CDR3 protein: CASSEGHSYEQYF
CDR3 DNA: TGCGCCAGCAGTGAGGGGCACTCCTACGAGCAGTACTTC

V gene: TRBV10-1
D gene: .
J gene: TRBJ2-3
clone size: many
CDR3 protein: CAAGAGDTQYF
CDR3 DNA: TGCGCCGCCGGAGCCGGGGATACGCAGTATTTT

V gene: TRBV10-3
D gene: .
J gene: TRBJ2-2
clone size: many
CDR3 protein: CAISESGRTNTGELFF
CDR3 DNA: TGTGCCATCAGTGAGTCGGGACGGACGAACACCGGGGAGCTGTTTTTT

V gene: TRBV13
D gene: .
J gene: TRBJ2-7
clone size: many
CDR3 protein: CASSQTIRGTEQYF
CDR3 DNA: TGTGCCAGCAGCCAAACAATTCGGGGTACCGAGCAGTACTTC

V gene: TRBV29-1
D gene: .
J gene: TRBJ1-2
clone size: .
CDR3 protein: CSVEDVEIYGYTF
CDR3 DNA: TGCAGCGTTGAGGACGTGGAGATATATGGCTACACCTTC

V gene: TRBV7-2
D gene: TRBD1
J gene: TRBJ2-3
clone size: many
CDR3 protein: CASSLQGADTQYF
CDR3 DNA: TGTGCCAGCAGCTTACAGGGGGCAGATACGCAGTATTTT

V gene: TRBV5-4
D gene: TRBD1
J gene: TRBJ1-1
clone size: .
CDR3 protein: CASKKGQMNTEAFF
CDR3 DNA: TGTGCCAGCAAAAAGGGACAGATGAACACTGAAGCTTTCTTT

V gene: TRBV20-1
D gene: .
J gene: TRBJ2-3
clone size: many
CDR3 protein: CSVRGADTQYF
CDR3 DNA: TGCAGTGTCAGGGGGGCAGATACGCAGTATTTT